The subject of this entry is one TCR beta chain. This sample stems from a study of blood T cell repertoires in COVID-19. On the study more broadly: The United States, Italy and Spain were the sources of the acute and convalescent COVID-19 samples. T cells, B-cell-depleted T cells, or PBMCs provided the cDNA or gDNA that served as material.

Germline assignment: CDR1 MNHEY and CDR2 SVGEGT. This CDR3 spans 17 amino acids. After removal of 2 bases from V and 2 bases from J, the junction contained 7 bases not matched to a gene. Original processing methods: Scientists estimated how many nucleated cells there were by amplifying reference gene primers. Data came from immunoSEQ multiplex PCR; TCRdb stores just in-frame clones and leaves some out. V, J and clone size were drawn from that table, and D and trimming were deduced from the DNA. The table has some 200,000 clones, more than 70% seen once; the top ten hold 15% to 20%. Enrollment of patients from Seattle took place during active infection, with longitudinal follow-up.

The sequence came from a man aged 45-65 years with COVID-19, enrolled during active disease. This sequence joins TRBV6-2 or TRBV6-3 and TRBJ2-1, with TRBD2 matching 9 bases. Sequenced sample: peripheral blood. This chain's CDR3 is CASSYKVTSGPYNEQFF. CDR3 DNA: TGTGCCAGCAGTTACAAGGTGACTAGCGGACCCTACAATGAGCAGTTCTTC.